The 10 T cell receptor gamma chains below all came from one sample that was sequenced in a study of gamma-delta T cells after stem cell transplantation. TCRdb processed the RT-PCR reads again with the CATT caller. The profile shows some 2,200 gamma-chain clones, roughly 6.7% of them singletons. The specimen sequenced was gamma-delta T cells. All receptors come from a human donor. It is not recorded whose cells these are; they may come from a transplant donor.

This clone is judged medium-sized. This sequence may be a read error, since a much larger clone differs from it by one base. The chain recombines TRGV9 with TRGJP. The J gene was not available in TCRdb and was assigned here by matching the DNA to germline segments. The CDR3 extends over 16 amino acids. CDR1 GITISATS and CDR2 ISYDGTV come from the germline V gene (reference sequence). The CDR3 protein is CALWEVEELGKKNKVF. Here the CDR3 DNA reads TGTGCCTTGTGGGAGGTGGAAGAGTTGGGCAAAAAAAACAAGGTATTT.

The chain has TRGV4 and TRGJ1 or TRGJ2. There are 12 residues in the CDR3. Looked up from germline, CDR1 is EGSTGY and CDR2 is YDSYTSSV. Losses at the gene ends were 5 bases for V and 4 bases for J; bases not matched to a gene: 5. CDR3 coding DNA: TGTGCCACCTGGGCGAGATATTATAAGAAACTCTTT. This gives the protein CATWARYYKKLF.

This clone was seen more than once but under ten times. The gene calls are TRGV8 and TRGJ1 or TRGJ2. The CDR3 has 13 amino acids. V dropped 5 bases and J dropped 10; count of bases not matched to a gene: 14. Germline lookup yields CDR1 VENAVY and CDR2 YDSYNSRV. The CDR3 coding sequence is TGTGCCACCTGGGCTAGATCTCTGGTCAAGAAACTCTTT. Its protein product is CATWARSLVKKLF.

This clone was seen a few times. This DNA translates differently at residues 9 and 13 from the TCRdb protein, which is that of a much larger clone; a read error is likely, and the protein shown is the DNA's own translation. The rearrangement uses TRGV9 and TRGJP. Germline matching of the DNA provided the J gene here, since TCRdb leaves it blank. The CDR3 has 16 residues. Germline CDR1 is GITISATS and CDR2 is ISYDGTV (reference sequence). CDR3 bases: TGTGCCTTGTGGGAGGTGCGGGAGTGGGGCAAAAAAAGCAAGGTATTT. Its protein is CALWEVREWGKKSKVF.

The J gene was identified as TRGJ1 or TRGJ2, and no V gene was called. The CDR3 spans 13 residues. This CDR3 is CATWARSLFKKLF. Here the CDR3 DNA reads TGTGCCACCTGGGCTAGATCTCTGTTCAAGAAACTCTTT.

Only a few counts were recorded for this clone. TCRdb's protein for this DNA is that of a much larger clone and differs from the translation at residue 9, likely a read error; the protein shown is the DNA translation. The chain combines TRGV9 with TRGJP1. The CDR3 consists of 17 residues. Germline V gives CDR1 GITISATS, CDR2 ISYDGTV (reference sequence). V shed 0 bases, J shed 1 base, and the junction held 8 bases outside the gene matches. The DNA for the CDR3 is TGTGCCTTGTGGGAGGTGCGAGGTAGTACCACTGGTTGGTTCAAGATATTT. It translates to CALWEVRGSTTGWFKIF.

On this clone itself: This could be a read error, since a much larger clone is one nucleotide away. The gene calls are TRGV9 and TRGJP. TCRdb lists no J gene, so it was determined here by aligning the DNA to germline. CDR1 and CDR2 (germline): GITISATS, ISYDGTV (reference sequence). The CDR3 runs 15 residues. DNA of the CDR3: TGTGCCTTGTACACACAAGAGTGGGGCAAAAAAATCAAGGTATTT. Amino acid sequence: CALYTQEWGKKIKVF.

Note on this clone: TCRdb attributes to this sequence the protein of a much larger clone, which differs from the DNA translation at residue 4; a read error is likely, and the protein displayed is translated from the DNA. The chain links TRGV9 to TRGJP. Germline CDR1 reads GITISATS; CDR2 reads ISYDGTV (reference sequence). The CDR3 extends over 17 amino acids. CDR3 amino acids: CALCEVHLDMGKKIKVF. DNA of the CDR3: TGTGCCTTGTGTGAGGTGCACCTTGATATGGGCAAAAAAATCAAGGTATTT.

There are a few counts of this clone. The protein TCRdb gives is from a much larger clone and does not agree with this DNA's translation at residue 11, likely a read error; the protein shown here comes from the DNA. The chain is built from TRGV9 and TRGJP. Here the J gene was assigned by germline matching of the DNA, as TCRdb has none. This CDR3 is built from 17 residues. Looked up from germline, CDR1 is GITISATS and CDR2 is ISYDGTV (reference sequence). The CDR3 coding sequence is TGTGCCTTGTGGGAAGCGAACGTGGAGTTGGACAAAAAAATCAAGGTATTT. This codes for CALWEANVELDKKIKVF.

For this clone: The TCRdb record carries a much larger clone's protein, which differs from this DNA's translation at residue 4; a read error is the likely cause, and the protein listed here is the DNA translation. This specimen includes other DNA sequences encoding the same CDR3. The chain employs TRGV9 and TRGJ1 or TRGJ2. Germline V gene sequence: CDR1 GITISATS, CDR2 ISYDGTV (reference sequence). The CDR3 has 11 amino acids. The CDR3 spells CALREEYKKLF. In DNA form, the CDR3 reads TGTGCCTTGAGGGAGGAATATAAGAAACTCTTT.